Below, 26 T cell receptor beta chains from the same sample are listed, as sequenced in a study of T cells in Graves' hyperthyroidism and ophthalmopathy. RNA transcripts gave rise to amplified TCR beta CDR3 regions. In the first-round RT-PCR of the TCR CDR3, the HTBI primer set was used. TCRdb analysed the multiplex PCR reads with MiXCR anew, one entry per CDR3 protein. The sample consists of about 290,000 distinct CDR3 sequences, roughly a fifth of them appearing once. Source material: blood. The receptors stem from a man aged 50 or older with Graves' ophthalmopathy.

At least ten counts were recorded for this clonotype. V is TRBV20-1 and J is TRBJ2-5; a possible D gene is TRBD2 (6 bases). V lost 0 bases, J lost 4 bases, and 15 bases lay in between. Germline V gene data show CDR1 as DFQATT and CDR2 as SNEGSKA (reference sequence). The length of the CDR3 is 15 residues. This chain's CDR3 is CSARELGEDSETQYF. CDR3 in DNA: TGCAGTGCTAGAGAGCTGGGGGAGGATTCAGAGACCCAGTACTTC.

This clonotype was counted many times. V usage is TRBV9 and J usage is TRBJ2-1, with a tentative D call TRBD2 (6 bases). This CDR3 has 15 residues. The germline gives CDR1 SGDLS, CDR2 YYNGEE. The V gene lost 2 bases and the J gene lost 0 bases, with 9 bases spanning the gap. The CDR3 DNA sequence: TGTGCCAGCAGCGTCCGGGACTCCTCCTACAATGAGCAGTTCTTC. Its protein product is CASSVRDSSYNEQFF. The whole variable domain, remainder taken from reference TRBV9 and TRBJ2-1, is DSGVTQTPKHLITATGQRVTLRCSPRSGDLSVYWYQQSLDQGLQFLIQYYNGEERAKGNILERFSAQQFPDLHSELNLSSLELGDSALYFCASSVRDSSYNEQFFGPGTRLTVL.

The chain recombines TRBV4-1 with TRBJ2-1; TRBD1 might be the D (6 bases). Germline V gene lookup returns CDR1 MGHRA and CDR2 YSYEKL. The CDR3 sequence is 16 residues long. V was trimmed by 1 base and J by 4 bases, leaving 14 bases between them. The CDR3 is CASSQVGRGDYNEQFF. Here the CDR3 DNA reads TGCGCCAGCAGCCAAGTGGGCAGGGGTGATTACAATGAGCAGTTCTTC.

This clonotype was seen only a few times. The rearrangement links TRBV4-2 to TRBJ2-1; no reliable D call. This CDR3 comprises 16 residues. Germline lookup yields CDR1 LGHNA and CDR2 YNFKEQ. Trimming pared 0 bases from V and 0 bases from J, leaving 9 bases between. In nucleotides, the CDR3 is TGTGCCAGCAGCCAAGATGGTGGAAACTCCTACAATGAGCAGTTCTTC. Residues: CASSQDGGNSYNEQFF.

This clonotype was recorded many times. The chain couples TRBV5-1 to TRBJ2-1, with 9 bases fitting TRBD2. J gave up 6 bases and V 4 bases, and 2 bases lay outside the gene matches. This CDR3 is built from 13 residues. CDR1 and CDR2 (germline): SGHRS, YFSETQ. CDR3 residues: CASSGGLANEQFF. CDR3 DNA: TGCGCCAGCAGCGGGGGACTAGCCAATGAGCAGTTCTTC.

This clonotype was seen many times. DNA of the CDR3: TGTGCCAGCTCACCGTTACAAGAGACCCAGTACTTC. Translation: CASSPLQETQYF. This chain uses TRBV18 with TRBJ2-5; unclear D gene. The CDR3 covers 12 residues. The V end was cut by 3 bases, the J end by 2 bases, with 4 bases between. From germline, CDR1 is KGHSH and CDR2 LQKENI.

V usage is TRBV7-6 and J usage is TRBJ2-7, with TRBD2 identical over 9 bases. The V gene end was trimmed by 3 bases and the J gene end by 6 bases; junction bases not matched to a gene: 6. The CDR3 has 14 amino acids. Germline V CDR1 and CDR2: SGHVS, FNYEAQ. CDR3 nucleotide sequence: TGTGCCAGCAGCTTGGTGGCGGGAGGGATCGAGCAGTACTTC. It specifies CASSLVAGGIEQYF. Together with reference TRBV7-6 and TRBJ2-7, the CDR3 gives the full variable domain: GAGVSQSPRYKVTKRGQDVALRCDPISGHVSLYWYRQALGQGPEFLTYFNYEAQQDKSGLPNDRFSAERPEGSISTLTIQRTEQRDSAMYRCASSLVAGGIEQYFGPGTRLTVT.

The chain uses TRBV11-2 and TRBJ2-7; 15 positions agree with TRBD2. Losses at the gene ends were 1 base for V and 0 bases for J; bases not matched to a gene: 4. Germline assignment: CDR1 SGHAT and CDR2 FQNNGV. The CDR3 extends over 18 amino acids. DNA for the CDR3: TGTGCCAGCAGCTTAGCCGGACTAGCGGGAGGGAGCTCCTACGAGCAGTACTTC. This sequence encodes CASSLAGLAGGSSYEQYF.

This clonotype was seen at least ten times. The chain combines TRBV30 with TRBJ1-1; D is undetermined. Germline assignment: CDR1 GTSNPN and CDR2 SVGIG (reference sequence). The CDR3 loop spans 13 amino acids. The V gene lost 3 bases and the J gene lost 1 base, with 9 bases spanning the gap. Written as DNA, the CDR3 is TGTGCCTGGAGGCGAAGCCAGAACACTGAAGCTTTCTTT. Residues: CAWRRSQNTEAFF. Filled out from reference TRBV30 and TRBJ1-1, the complete variable domain reads SQTIHQWPATLVQPVGSPLSLECTVEGTSNPNLYWYRQAAGRGLQLLFYSVGIGQISSEVPQNLSASRPQDRQFILSSKKLLLSDSGFYLCAWRRSQNTEAFFGQGTRLTVV.

Comments on this clonotype: Just one base apart from a much larger clone, this may be a read error. V and J are TRBV15 and TRBJ2-1; 8 bases agree with TRBD2. Germline CDR1 LNHNV, CDR2 YYDKDF (reference sequence). After removal of 1 base from V and 6 bases from J, the junction contained 8 bases not matched to a gene. This CDR3 spans 16 amino acids. This chain's CDR3 is CATSRGSGKTGNEQFF. The CDR3 coding sequence is TGTGCCACCAGCAGAGGTAGCGGGAAAACGGGCAATGAGCAGTTCTTC.

This clonotype came up a few times. V gene TRBV7-3 combines with J gene TRBJ2-2, with 10 nucleotides matching TRBD2. The J segment lost 7 bases and the V segment lost 5 bases, leaving 7 bases of the junction unmatched. Germline CDR1 and CDR2: SGHTA and FQGTGA. The CDR3 spans 15 residues. The CDR3: CASSPSGRANGELFF. The CDR3 region has the DNA TGTGCCAGCAGCCCCAGCGGGAGGGCCAACGGGGAGCTGTTTTTT.

This clonotype was detected ten times or more. V and J are TRBV4-1 and TRBJ2-7; TRBD2 matches 12 bases. Germline CDR1 reads MGHRA; CDR2 reads YSYEKL. This CDR3 region has 19 residues. Trimming cost V 4 bases and J 0 bases; bases outside gene matches: 13. The chain's CDR3 is CASSPGRLAGATLSYEQYF. The DNA for the CDR3 is TGCGCCAGCAGCCCGGGGCGACTAGCGGGAGCCACACTCTCCTACGAGCAGTACTTC.

The V and J genes are TRBV11-2 and TRBJ1-2; no clear D. Germline-derived CDR1 and CDR2 are SGHAT and FQNNGV. The CDR3 has 11 residues. Trimming stripped 4 bases from V and 6 bases from J, with 6 bases between. As DNA, the CDR3 is TGTGCCAGCAGCTCCGGTGATGGCTACACCTTC. This sequence encodes CASSSGDGYTF.

The chain has TRBV12-3 or TRBV12-4 and TRBJ2-7, with 12 bases lining up with TRBD2. The CDR3 length is 14 residues. V dropped 6 bases and J dropped 4; count of bases not matched to a gene: 4. The CDR3 reads CASRLAGGRYEQYF. The DNA of the CDR3 is TGTGCCAGCAGGCTAGCGGGAGGGAGATACGAGCAGTACTTC.

The gene calls are TRBV3-1 and TRBJ2-2; 12 positions match TRBD2. Unmatched junction bases numbered 9, after V lost 3 bases and J lost 7 bases. This CDR3 is 17 amino acids long. Germline V gene data show CDR1 as LGHDT and CDR2 as YNNKEL (reference sequence). The DNA for the CDR3 is TGTGCCAGCAGCCATCGGCTAGCGGGAGGGCCGGGCGGGGAGCTGTTTTTT. It yields the protein CASSHRLAGGPGGELFF. Looking up the rest from reference TRBV3-1 and TRBJ2-2 gives the full variable domain: DTAVSQTPKYLVTQMGNDKSIKCEQNLGHDTMYWYKQDSKKFLKIMFSYNNKELIINETVPNRFSPKSPDKAHLNLHINSLELGDSAVYFCASSHRLAGGPGGELFFGEGSRLTVL.

This clonotype was counted between two and nine times. This sequence joins TRBV6-1 and TRBJ1-5; D not certain. The CDR3 length is 14 residues. Germline loops: CDR1 MNHNS, CDR2 SASEGT. V was cut by 11 bases and J by 5 bases, with 19 bases left in between. CDR3 bases: TGTGCCGCAGTCAAGGGATCCGACGATCAGCCCCAGCATTTT. It specifies CAAVKGSDDQPQHF.

This clonotype was seen only a few times. The V and J genes are TRBV6-1 and TRBJ1-4, with a weak D call TRBD1 (6 bases). The CDR3 is 15 amino acids. V was shortened by 5 bases and J by 8 bases, with 18 bases between the two germline ends. Germline CDR1 is MNHNS and CDR2 is SASEGT. The CDR3 reads CASSPDPGVGEKLFF. CDR3 nucleotides: TGTGCCAGCAGTCCGGACCCAGGGGTGGGGGAAAAACTGTTTTTT.

This clonotype has at least ten counts. The chain has TRBV20-1 and TRBJ2-1; 11 nucleotides align to TRBD2. Germline CDR1 reads DFQATT; CDR2 reads SNEGSKA (reference sequence). CDR3 length: 18 residues. After removal of 1 base from V and 4 bases from J, the junction contained 12 bases not matched to a gene. The CDR3 protein is CSARGEGSGRAGYNEQFF. The CDR3, as DNA: TGCAGTGCTAGAGGCGAGGGTAGCGGGAGGGCCGGGTACAATGAGCAGTTCTTC.

This clonotype occurred a few times. The chain is built from TRBV7-9 and TRBJ1-1; D might be TRBD1 (5 bases). The CDR3 spans 17 residues. CDR1 is SEHNR and CDR2 is FQNEAQ in the germline V gene (reference sequence). The ends were cut back, 2 bases at V and 4 bases at J, with 20 bases in the middle. CDR3 residues: CASSLYEMGQTFTEAFF. The CDR3 coding sequence is TGTGCCAGCAGCTTATACGAGATGGGGCAGACTTTCACTGAAGCTTTCTTT.

To note about this clonotype: This may be a read error, as it is one base from a much larger clone. The chain is built from TRBV5-1 and TRBJ2-2, with D uncertain. Germline CDR1 is SGHRS and CDR2 is YFSETQ. The CDR3 has 13 amino acids. DNA of the CDR3: TGCGCCAGCGGCTTGGAAGGCACCGGGGAGCTGTTTTTT. This translates into CASGLEGTGELFF.

This clonotype was picked up a small number of times. The chain recombines TRBV29-1 with TRBJ2-3; D possibly corresponds to TRBD2 (7 bases). The CDR3 loop spans 18 amino acids. The V and J ends lost 5 bases and 3 bases respectively, with 27 bases between them. The V gene's germline CDR1 is SQVTM and CDR2 ANQGSEA. Here the CDR3 DNA reads TGCAGCGTTCGGCGGCCACGGGGGGCGGGAGTAGTAACAGATACGCAGTATTTT. As protein: CSVRRPRGAGVVTDTQYF.

This clonotype was picked up many times. The rearrangement joins TRBV30 to TRBJ1-3; no firm D call. CDR1 is GTSNPN, CDR2 SVGIG, per germline (reference sequence). V shed 8 bases and J shed 3 bases, with 14 bases lying between them. The CDR3 contains 13 residues. This CDR3 reads CAVRSRSGNTIYF. The DNA of the CDR3 is TGTGCCGTTCGAAGTCGGAGTGGAAACACCATATATTTT.

In its sample, this clonotype was seen many times. The chain uses TRBV2 and TRBJ1-1; 7 bases match TRBD1. CDR3 length equals 13 residues. The V segment lost 6 bases and the J segment 10 bases; nucleotides outside the gene matches: 11. The V gene's germline CDR1 is SNHLY and CDR2 FYNNEI. For the CDR3, the DNA is TGTGCCAGCAGACCACAGGGGCGGGGTAGAGCTTTCTTT. This translates into CASRPQGRGRAFF.

This clonotype was detected ten times or more. The chain carries TRBV27 and TRBJ2-1; TRBD2 matches 9 bases. The V gene's germline CDR1 is MNHEY and CDR2 SMNVEV (reference sequence). The V and J ends lost 4 bases and 7 bases, in that order; junction bases with no gene match: 8. The CDR3 is 15 amino acids. CDR3 DNA sequence: TGTGCCAGCAGTTCCCTCGGGACTAGCAGGAATGAGCAGTTCTTC. It codes for CASSSLGTSRNEQFF.

The rearrangement joins TRBV5-1 to TRBJ2-3; the match to TRBD2 covers 12 bases. The length of the CDR3 is 17 residues. Germline CDR1 and CDR2: SGHRS and YFSETQ. V trimming: 2 bases; J trimming: 5 bases; junction bases outside the gene matches: 9. The DNA for the CDR3 is TGCGCCAGCAGCTTCCCGGCTAGCGGGAGGGAGGAAGATACGCAGTATTTT. It encodes CASSFPASGREEDTQYF.

This clonotype came up many times. The chain joins TRBV5-1 to TRBJ2-7, with D perhaps matching TRBD1 (5 bases). Between the trimmed V and J ends, which lost 5 bases and 1 base, there was a span of 19 bases. Germline CDR1 SGHRS, CDR2 YFSETQ. This CDR3 has 16 amino acids. CDR3 region: CASSKGWRQPSYEQYF. For the CDR3, the DNA is TGCGCCAGCAGTAAAGGTTGGAGACAGCCTTCCTACGAGCAGTACTTC.